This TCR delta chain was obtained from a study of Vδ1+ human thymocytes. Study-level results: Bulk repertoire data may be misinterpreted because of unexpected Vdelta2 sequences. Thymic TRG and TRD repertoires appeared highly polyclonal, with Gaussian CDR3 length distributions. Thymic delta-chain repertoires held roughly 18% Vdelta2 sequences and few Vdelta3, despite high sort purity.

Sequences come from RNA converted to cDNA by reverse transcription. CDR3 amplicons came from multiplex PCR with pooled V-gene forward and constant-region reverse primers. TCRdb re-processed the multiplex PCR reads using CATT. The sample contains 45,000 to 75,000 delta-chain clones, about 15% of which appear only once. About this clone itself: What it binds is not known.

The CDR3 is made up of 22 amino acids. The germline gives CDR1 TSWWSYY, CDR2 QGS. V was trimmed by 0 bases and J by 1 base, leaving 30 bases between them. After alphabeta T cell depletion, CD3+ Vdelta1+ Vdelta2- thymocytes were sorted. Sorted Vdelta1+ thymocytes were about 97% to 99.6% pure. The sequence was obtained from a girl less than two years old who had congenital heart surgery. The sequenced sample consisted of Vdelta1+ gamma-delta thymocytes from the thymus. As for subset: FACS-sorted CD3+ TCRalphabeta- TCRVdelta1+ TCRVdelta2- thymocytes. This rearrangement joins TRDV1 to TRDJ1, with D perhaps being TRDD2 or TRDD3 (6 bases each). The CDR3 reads CALGELKAFPVWGSPPTDKLIF. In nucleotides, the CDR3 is TGTGCTCTTGGGGAACTGAAGGCCTTCCCCGTTTGGGGATCCCCTCCCACCGATAAACTCATCTTT.